Listed here are 22 T cell receptor beta chains from one sample, sequenced in a study of blood T cell repertoires in COVID-19. The method was immunoSEQ multiplex PCR; TCRdb's version includes in-frame clones alone and lacks a portion of them. The sample lists approximately 170,000 clones; 86% were seen once. Sequencing was performed on peripheral blood. The receptors were sampled from a woman aged 55 to 70 with COVID-19, enrolled during active disease.

This clone was counted a single time. V is TRBV27 and J is TRBJ2-7; TRBD2 aligns across 9 bases. The CDR3 runs to 14 residues. Germline V lookup: CDR1 MNHEY, CDR2 SMNVEV (reference sequence). V shed 5 bases and J 0 bases; nucleotides not matched to a gene: 2. The CDR3 loop reads CASSPSGDSYEQYF. As DNA, the CDR3 is TGTGCCAGCAGTCCTAGCGGGGACTCCTACGAGCAGTACTTC.

This chain links TRBV7-2 with TRBJ1-1, with D perhaps TRBD1 (5 bases). This CDR3 comprises 15 residues. V lost 1 base, J lost 0 bases, and 9 bases lay in between. From germline, CDR1 is SGHTA and CDR2 FQGNSA. The CDR3 DNA sequence: TGTGCCAGCAGCTTAGTTCCAGGGATGAACACTGAAGCTTTCTTT. This gives the protein CASSLVPGMNTEAFF. Combining the CDR3 with reference TRBV7-2 and TRBJ1-1 gives the whole variable domain GAGVSQSPSNKVTEKGKDVELRCDPISGHTALYWYRQSLGQGLEFLIYFQGNSAPDKSGLPSDRFSAERTGGSVSTLTIQRTQQEDSAVYLCASSLVPGMNTEAFFGQGTRLTVV.

This clone was seen a single time. The chain carries TRBV6-2 or TRBV6-3 and TRBJ2-1; D remains ambiguous. Trimming took 0 bases from V and 9 from J, leaving 9 bases between them. Germline CDR1 and CDR2: MNHEY and SVGEGT. The CDR3 totals 13 residues. The CDR3 nucleotides read TGTGCCAGCAGTTACTCCCGGGTCGGTGAGCAGTTCTTC. Translated, it gives CASSYSRVGEQFF.

The chain is built from TRBV7-8 and TRBJ2-7; the D gene is possibly TRBD1 (6 bases). The V and J ends lost 2 bases and 3 bases respectively, with 11 bases between them. The CDR3 spans 14 residues. Germline assignment: CDR1 SGHVS and CDR2 FQNEAQ. The CDR3 region is CASSLRQGIYEQYF. DNA of the CDR3: TGTGCCAGCAGCTTAAGGCAGGGGATCTACGAGCAGTACTTC.

The rearrangement joins TRBV10-3 to TRBJ1-1; 10 bases are shared with TRBD1. The trim removed 10 bases at V and 6 bases at J, leaving 8 bases unmatched. Germline loops: CDR1 ENHRY, CDR2 SYGVKD. The CDR3 is made up of 13 amino acids. The CDR3 sequence is CATSGTGDPEAFF. In nucleotides, the CDR3 is TGTGCCACCTCCGGGACAGGGGACCCTGAAGCTTTCTTT.

V and J are TRBV27 and TRBJ2-7; TRBD1 aligns across 7 bases. This CDR3 is built from 13 residues. V lost 11 bases and J lost 3; bases outside the gene matches: 10. Germline values: CDR1 MNHEY, CDR2 SMNVEV (reference sequence). CDR3 DNA sequence: TGTGCCCGGGCCGGGACAGATAGCTACGAGCAGTACTTC. Translating gives CARAGTDSYEQYF.

The rearrangement links TRBV9 to TRBJ1-1; 9 bases map to TRBD1. V lost 0 bases, J lost 7 bases, and 4 bases stayed unmatched. The CDR3 is 14 amino acids. CDR1 is SGDLS, CDR2 YYNGEE, per germline. The CDR3 region is CASSVVVTGGEAFF. In DNA form, the CDR3 reads TGTGCCAGCAGCGTAGTTGTGACAGGGGGTGAAGCTTTCTTT.

Written as DNA, the CDR3 is TGTGCCAGCAGCTCTGGTTCGGTCGGGGGAGCTTTCTTT. Its protein product is CASSSGSVGGAFF. V gene TRBV5-5 combines with J gene TRBJ1-1; maybe TRBD1 (5 bases). CDR1 and CDR2 from the germline V gene are SGHKS and YYEKEE (reference sequence). This CDR3 spans 13 amino acids. Trimming left V 3 bases short and J 10 bases short, with 16 bases between.

The chain carries TRBV5-1 and TRBJ2-2, with TRBD2 as a possible D gene (5 bases). The CDR3 runs to 13 residues. Trimming shortened V by 2 bases and J by 3 bases, and 5 bases separated the two germline ends. The germline gives CDR1 SGHRS, CDR2 YFSETQ. CDR3: CASSFGDTGELFF. CDR3 nucleotide sequence: TGCGCCAGCAGCTTCGGGGACACCGGGGAGCTGTTTTTT.

This chain links TRBV29-1 with TRBJ2-1; 7 positions agree with TRBD2. CDR1 and CDR2 (germline): SQVTM, ANQGSEA. The CDR3 extends over 15 amino acids. Unmatched junction bases numbered 11, after V lost 4 bases and J lost 5 bases. The CDR3 here is CSVGFRLAAHNEQFF. Written as DNA, the CDR3 is TGCAGCGTTGGGTTCCGTCTAGCGGCCCACAATGAGCAGTTCTTC.

The J gene is TRBJ2-3, the V gene TRBV28, with 13 bases lining up with TRBD2. Germline lookup yields CDR1 MDHEN and CDR2 SYDVKM. J lost 1 base, V lost 4 bases, and 5 bases had no gene match. The CDR3 is made up of 17 amino acids. CDR3 residues: CASSSPGTSGGTDTQYF. The CDR3 nucleotides read TGTGCCAGCAGTTCGCCCGGGACTAGCGGGGGCACAGATACGCAGTATTTT.

The V and J genes are TRBV19 and TRBJ1-5, with a weak D call TRBD1 (6 bases). There are 17 residues in the CDR3. The germline V gene has CDR1 LNHDA and CDR2 SQIVND (reference sequence). V lost 0 bases to trimming and J lost 3 bases, with 15 bases between them. CDR3 bases: TGTGCCAGTAGTATAGAGGGGGACACCAGAATCAATCAGCCCCAGCATTTT. As protein: CASSIEGDTRINQPQHF.

The chain carries TRBV7-9 and TRBJ1-1; TRBD1 matches 8 bases. Germline V gives CDR1 SEHNR, CDR2 FQNEAQ (reference sequence). Trimming removed 5 bases from V and 7 bases from J; junction bases left unmatched: 12. The CDR3 covers 15 residues. As DNA, the CDR3 is TGTGCCAGCAGCGCGGGACAGGCAAAAGGTCTTGAAGCTTTCTTT. Translating it yields CASSAGQAKGLEAFF.

This clone was seen a few times. The chain joins TRBV27 to TRBJ2-7; maybe TRBD1 (5 bases). V lost 3 bases and J lost 3, with 9 bases in between. The CDR3 has 13 residues. Germline V lookup: CDR1 MNHEY, CDR2 SMNVEV (reference sequence). In DNA, the CDR3 is TGTGCCAGCAGTTTCACAGGTAACTACGAGCAGTACTTC. Amino acids: CASSFTGNYEQYF.

This rearrangement joins TRBV12-3 or TRBV12-4 to TRBJ2-1, with D hard to call. The CDR3 contains 13 residues. V was trimmed by 0 bases and J by 13 bases, leaving 13 bases between them. In DNA form, the CDR3 reads TGTGCCAGCAGTTTAGCGCTTGAGCCAACCCAGTTCTTC. Protein: CASSLALEPTQFF.

The V call is TRBV7-2, the J call TRBJ1-2; D is perhaps TRBD1 (5 bases). Germline loops: CDR1 SGHTA, CDR2 FQGNSA. Trimming stripped 5 bases from V and 4 bases from J, with 14 bases between. The length of the CDR3 is 14 residues. The CDR3 bases are TGTGCCAGCAGCCCTATGACAGTTGCCTATGGCTACACCTTC. This encodes CASSPMTVAYGYTF.

The chain is built from TRBV30 and TRBJ2-7, with 8 nucleotides matching TRBD1. The CDR3 has 12 residues. The germline V gene encodes CDR1 GTSNPN and CDR2 SVGIG (reference sequence). J gave up 6 bases and V 3 bases, and 4 bases lay outside the gene matches. In DNA, the CDR3 is TGTGCCTGGAGCACAGGGGGAATCGAGCAGTACTTC. Its protein product is CAWSTGGIEQYF. The full variable domain, rest sourced from reference TRBV30 and TRBJ2-7, is SQTIHQWPATLVQPVGSPLSLECTVEGTSNPNLYWYRQAAGRGLQLLFYSVGIGQISSEVPQNLSASRPQDRQFILSSKKLLLSDSGFYLCAWSTGGIEQYFGPGTRLTVT.

The chain combines TRBV9 with TRBJ2-1; 7 bases are shared with TRBD2. CDR1 and CDR2 (germline): SGDLS, YYNGEE. J gave up 8 bases and V 0 bases, and 8 bases lay outside the gene matches. This CDR3 has 15 amino acids. The CDR3 DNA follows: TGTGCCAGCAGCGTAGAAGGAGCGGGGCGGCATGAGCAGTTCTTC. Its translation is CASSVEGAGRHEQFF.

The chain employs TRBV7-2 and TRBJ1-1; D uncertain. The V end lost 1 base, the J end lost 0 bases, and 9 bases lay between the germline ends. Germline lookup yields CDR1 SGHTA and CDR2 FQGNSA. The CDR3 extends over 15 amino acids. CDR3 sequence: CASSLDRVMNTEAFF. The CDR3 coding sequence is TGTGCCAGCAGCTTAGATCGGGTCATGAACACTGAAGCTTTCTTT.

This clone was recorded a few times. V and J are TRBV6-5 and TRBJ2-7; 11 positions agree with TRBD2. With V trimmed by 8 bases and J by 6 bases, 6 bases remained unmatched. CDR3 size: 13 residues. CDR1 and CDR2 (germline): MNHEY, SVGAGI. The CDR3 is CASALAGVGEQYF. The CDR3 bases are TGTGCCAGCGCACTAGCGGGAGTGGGCGAGCAGTACTTC.

This chain uses TRBV5-1 with TRBJ2-3; D is uncertain. The V gene's germline CDR1 is SGHRS and CDR2 YFSETQ. The V and J ends lost 0 bases and 2 bases respectively, with 10 bases between them. The CDR3 spans 15 residues. The CDR3 nucleotides are TGCGCCAGCAGCTTGGGTGCCAGAACCACAGATACGCAGTATTTT. Amino acid sequence: CASSLGARTTDTQYF. Looking up the rest from reference TRBV5-1 and TRBJ2-3 gives the full variable domain: KAGVTQTPRYLIKTRGQQVTLSCSPISGHRSVSWYQQTPGQGLQFLFEYFSETQRNKGNFPGRFSGRQFSNSRSEMNVSTLELGDSALYLCASSLGARTTDTQYFGPGTRLTVL.

The chain employs TRBV7-3 and TRBJ2-5, with 13 bases matching TRBD2. In germline, CDR1 is SGHTA, CDR2 FQGTGA. The J segment lost 4 bases and the V segment lost 4 bases, leaving 3 bases of the junction unmatched. The CDR3 covers 15 residues. This CDR3 reads CASSSGTSGTETQYF. The CDR3 nucleotides read TGTGCCAGCAGCTCTGGGACTAGCGGGACAGAGACCCAGTACTTC.